The T cell receptor (beta chain) described here comes from a study of Tregs in tolerant kidney transplant recipients. Broader study findings: Antigen-driven expansion was suggested because donor-specific Tregs expanded more than all Tregs in tolerant patients. Findings come from small patient numbers and require larger validation.

CDR3 length: 14 residues. With 4 bases clipped from V and 4 bases from J, the junction kept 3 bases outside the gene matches. CDR1 is SGHDN and CDR2 is FVKESK in the germline V gene. In regard to this clone: As yet, its antigen is unknown.

Produced via immunoSEQ multiplex PCR; TCRdb's table is partial and in-frame only. This repertoire shows roughly 80,000 clones, approximately 90% found once; its top ten account for around 0.32%. Source: Tregs from blood, taken before the transplant. This rearrangement joins TRBV14 to TRBJ2-1, with 8 bases aligning to TRBD1. The sequence was collected from a human donor who received a combined kidney and bone marrow transplant. The CDR3 loop is CASSPGQGYNEQFF. The CDR3 DNA reads TGTGCCAGCAGCCCAGGACAGGGATACAATGAGCAGTTCTTC.